Presented here are 13 T cell receptor beta chains from one specimen sequenced in a study of vaccination and CD4 T cells after COVID-19. No antigen has been assigned to these receptors. This sample's time point: late sampling 161 to 241 days after vaccination in three convalescent patients. Treatment in this sample: approximately nine-day PBMC culture with coronavirus spike peptide pools or control peptides (ViraFEST assay). Sequence data for DNA of cultured CD4+ T cells were generated by the Oncomine TCR Beta short-read assay. TCRdb fed the PCR reads into MiXCR, producing one record per CDR3 protein. The table lists 20,000 to 25,000 distinct CDR3 sequences, about a third of them singletons. The starting material was CD4+ T cells from blood, cultured in vitro, obtained about 7 months after SARS-CoV-2 vaccination. Receptor source: a human donor who had recovered from COVID-19.

The V gene is TRBV6-1, the J gene TRBJ2-7; D not resolved. CDR3 length: 14 amino acids. Germline V gene data show CDR1 as MNHNS and CDR2 as SASEGT. V shed 7 bases and J shed 2 bases, with 15 bases lying between them. The CDR3 protein is CASNVKGLTYEQYF. CDR3 bases: TGTGCCAGCAACGTCAAGGGCCTCACCTACGAGCAGTACTTC.

The chain has TRBV10-3 and TRBJ2-7, with TRBD1 identical over 8 bases. The CDR3 consists of 15 residues. From germline, CDR1 is ENHRY and CDR2 SYGVKD. V lost 0 bases to trimming and J lost 3 bases; unmatched junction nucleotides: 4. The CDR3 reads CAISESGTGFYEQYF. Here the CDR3 DNA reads TGTGCCATCAGTGAGTCGGGGACAGGATTCTACGAGCAGTACTTC.

This clonotype was counted between two and nine times. The CDR3 nucleotides are TGTGCCAGCAGTGGGAACAGGGGAAAAAACGAGCAGTACTTC. It specifies CASSGNRGKNEQYF. V and J are TRBV6-1 and TRBJ2-7; 7 nucleotides line up with TRBD1. Trimming took 4 bases from V and 5 from J; bases not matched to a gene: 8. CDR1 and CDR2 from the germline V gene are MNHNS and SASEGT. The CDR3 extends over 14 amino acids.

This clonotype has just a few counts. The CDR3 loop reads CSAREGPRLGNQPQHF. CDR3 nucleotide sequence: TGCAGTGCTAGAGAGGGACCTCGGCTGGGCAATCAGCCCCAGCATTTT. This rearrangement joins TRBV20-1 to TRBJ1-5, with D perhaps matching TRBD1 (5 bases). Trimming cost V 0 bases and J 2 bases, with 14 bases left between them. The CDR3 is 16 residues long. CDR1 and CDR2 from the germline V gene are DFQATT and SNEGSKA (reference sequence).

This clonotype was counted a few times. The chain combines TRBV6-1 with TRBJ2-5; the D is unclear. The V gene lost 6 bases and the J gene lost 1 base, with 12 bases spanning the gap. Germline-derived CDR1 and CDR2 are MNHNS and SASEGT. The CDR3 sequence is 14 residues long. CDR3 sequence: CASSQGPLQETQYF. Written as DNA, the CDR3 is TGTGCCAGCAGCCAAGGACCGCTCCAAGAGACCCAGTACTTC.

The V gene is TRBV5-4, the J gene TRBJ1-2; D unclear. Germline V CDR1 and CDR2: SGHNT, YYREEE (reference sequence). V was shortened by 4 bases and J by 2 bases, with 9 bases between the two germline ends. The CDR3 sequence is 13 residues long. The DNA for the CDR3 is TGTGCCAGCAGCCCCTCTGGGAACTATGGCTACACCTTC. Translation gives CASSPSGNYGYTF.

The V gene is TRBV29-1, the J gene TRBJ2-7, with TRBD2 as a possible D gene (6 bases). Germline V lookup: CDR1 SQVTM, CDR2 ANQGSEA. V was trimmed by 4 bases and J by 0 bases, leaving 22 bases between them. The CDR3 is 17 amino acids. The CDR3: CSVVNYRRTKRSYEQYF. The CDR3 DNA is TGCAGCGTTGTAAATTACCGTCGGACTAAACGCTCCTACGAGCAGTACTTC.

The chain uses TRBV6-1 and TRBJ1-3, with D unclear. Germline V gene data show CDR1 as MNHNS and CDR2 as SASEGT. V was trimmed by 5 bases and J by 4 bases, leaving 12 bases between them. There are 14 residues in the CDR3. The CDR3 spells CASSPDRTGNTIYF. In DNA form, the CDR3 reads TGTGCCAGCAGTCCCGACCGAACCGGAAACACCATATATTTT.

This clonotype was picked up a small number of times. The V and J genes are TRBV20-1 and TRBJ2-7; D ambiguous. The CDR3 runs to 11 residues. The V end was cut by 6 bases, the J end by 2 bases, with 8 bases between. Germline-derived CDR1 and CDR2 are DFQATT and SNEGSKA (reference sequence). CDR3 region: CSAQEAYEQYF. The DNA for the CDR3 is TGCAGTGCCCAAGAGGCCTACGAGCAGTACTTC.

CDR3 sequence (DNA): TGTGCCAGCAGTGAAAGTCAGCAAGAGACCCAGTACTTC. Protein sequence: CASSESQQETQYF. The chain uses TRBV2 and TRBJ2-5; no firm D call. The germline gives CDR1 SNHLY, CDR2 FYNNEI. The CDR3 consists of 13 residues. Trimming pared 2 bases from V and 2 bases from J, leaving 6 bases between.

This clonotype showed up just once. The V gene is TRBV28, the J gene TRBJ2-2; a possible D gene is TRBD2 (5 bases). The CDR3 spans 13 residues. Trimming pared 8 bases from V and 1 base from J, leaving 8 bases between. Looked up from germline, CDR1 is MDHEN and CDR2 is SYDVKM. CDR3 in DNA: TGTGCCAGCTGGAGGCGGAACACCGGGGAGCTGTTTTTT. This sequence encodes CASWRRNTGELFF.

This clonotype was counted between two and nine times. This chain connects TRBV19 to TRBJ1-5; D is possibly TRBD1 (5 bases). V lost 5 bases and J lost 4, with 15 bases in between. The germline V gene has CDR1 LNHDA and CDR2 SQIVND (reference sequence). The CDR3 length is 15 residues. The CDR3 region is CASSSVSGTNQPQHF. CDR3 in DNA: TGTGCCAGTAGTTCTGTGTCGGGGACTAATCAGCCCCAGCATTTT.

The rearrangement links TRBV28 to TRBJ1-2; perhaps TRBD1 as D (5 bases). The CDR3 extends over 14 amino acids. Trimming took off 3 bases at V and 7 bases at J, with 15 bases between the two ends. Looked up from germline, CDR1 is MDHEN and CDR2 is SYDVKM. The CDR3: CASSLWGRAGGYTF. The CDR3 DNA is TGTGCCAGCAGTTTGTGGGGCAGGGCTGGTGGCTACACCTTC.